The source of this T cell receptor (beta chain) is a study of graft-versus-host responses after intestinal transplantation. Findings of the study overall: Recipient marrow held GvH clones, some first seen in ileum or blood.

Germline V lookup: CDR1 SGDLS, CDR2 YYNGEE. The CDR3 has 15 amino acids. With 6 bases removed from V and 0 bases from J, the gap between germline ends came to 13 bases. With regard to this clone: Its specificity is unknown.

Repertoires were generated with immunoSEQ multiplex PCR, while TCRdb's copy carries only in-frame clones and drops some. Of 45,000 to 50,000 clones in the sample, 90% to 95% are singletons; the top ten hold over 4.5%. The receptor's source is a human patient who received an intestinal transplant, so some T cells may come from the graft donor. The starting material was PBMCs, obtained about 800 days after a first intestinal transplant, on the day of a second. This chain links TRBV9 with TRBJ2-1; D is perhaps TRBD1 or TRBD2 (5 bases each). Here the CDR3 DNA reads TGTGCCAGCACCTTCGGGGCAGACTCCTACAATGAGCAGTTCTTC. Its protein product is CASTFGADSYNEQFF.